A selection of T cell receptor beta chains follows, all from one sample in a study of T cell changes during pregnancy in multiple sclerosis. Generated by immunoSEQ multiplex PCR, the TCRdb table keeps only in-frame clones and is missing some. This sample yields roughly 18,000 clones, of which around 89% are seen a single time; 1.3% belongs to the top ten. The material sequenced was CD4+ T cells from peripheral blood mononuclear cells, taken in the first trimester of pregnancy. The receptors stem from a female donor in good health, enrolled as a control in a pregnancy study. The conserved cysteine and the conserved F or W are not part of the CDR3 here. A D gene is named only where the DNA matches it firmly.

AFAKAAEAF | TRBJ1-1 | TRBV30 | .
ATSRDRQAFPDGYT | TRBJ1-2 | TRBV15 | .
AWSVPGDTNYGYT | TRBJ1-2 | TRBV30 | .
ASSYDGRIDNEQF | TRBJ2-1 | TRBV6-5 | TRBD2
ASSRGRGGNNEQF | TRBJ2-1 | TRBV9 | TRBD2
ASSPQNTEAF | TRBJ1-1 | TRBV9 | .
ASSLRTPSGEKLF | TRBJ1-4 | TRBV13 | .
ASSQNSGGDTDTQY | TRBJ2-3 | TRBV4-3 | TRBD2
ASRADGGNYGYT | TRBJ1-2 | TRBV6-5 | .
ASSFWDRGTNEQF | TRBJ2-1 | TRBV7-9 | TRBD1
SATGNTEAF | TRBJ1-1 | TRBV20-1 | .
ASSYRTANTEAF | TRBJ1-1 | TRBV7-2 | .
ASSRKGQGNTEAF | TRBJ1-1 | TRBV19 | TRBD1
ASSSQVSYEQY | TRBJ2-7 | TRBV5-4 | .
ASSYGTGDQPQH | TRBJ1-5 | TRBV6-5 | TRBD1
ASSFWGGDTEAF | TRBJ1-1 | TRBV5-4 | .
AWSYQGQGGGYT | TRBJ1-2 | TRBV30 | TRBD1
ASSGAGTGVRNEQF | TRBJ2-1 | TRBV2 | TRBD1
ASSSEPYEQY | TRBJ2-7 | TRBV5-6 | .
ASISRPNTEAF | TRBJ1-1 | TRBV19 | .
ASSVDRGENIQY | TRBJ2-4 | TRBV6-1 | TRBD1
ASSQGLARTDTQY | TRBJ2-3 | TRBV5-4 | TRBD2
ASSFDRGFNTGELF | TRBJ2-2 | TRBV7-9 | TRBD1
ASSGGGYTEAF | TRBJ1-1 | TRBV7-9 | .
ASSSSTGLYEKLF | TRBJ1-4 | TRBV27 | TRBD1
SVSRTSGSTDTQY | TRBJ2-3 | TRBV29-1 | TRBD2
ASSIAKLAGGPKDEQF | TRBJ2-1 | TRBV19 | TRBD2
ASSRSPENTEAF | TRBJ1-1 | TRBV9 | .
ATKTGDYGYT | TRBJ1-2 | TRBV6-6 | TRBD1
AWSPGPPEQY | TRBJ2-7 | TRBV30 | .
ASMGPGSGANVLT | TRBJ2-6 | TRBV19 | .
ASSTISLQTTSEQF | TRBJ2-1 | TRBV7-2 | .
ASSLVLGTGASSGNTIY | TRBJ1-3 | TRBV7-8 | TRBD1
ASRTGGGQNEQF | TRBJ2-1 | TRBV6-6 | TRBD1
ASSQDLGRPGAYNEQF | TRBJ2-1 | TRBV4-1 | .
ASSVASGSFYNEQF | TRBJ2-1 | TRBV9 | TRBD2
SARGATQH | TRBJ1-5 | TRBV20-1 | .
ATRGGVGRGSGYT | TRBJ1-2 | TRBV15 | .
ASNVGGSTRSPLH | TRBJ1-6 | TRBV9 | .
ASSQAGRGANTGELF | TRBJ2-2 | TRBV4-3 | .
ASSLSVGPYNSPLH | TRBJ1-6 | TRBV5-1 | .
ASSSGRRDTGELF | TRBJ2-2 | TRBV11-2 | .
SVSTGDQPQH | TRBJ1-5 | TRBV29-1 | TRBD1
ATSRERGWTVGETQY | TRBJ2-5 | TRBV15 | .
ASSLAGGRDTGELF | TRBJ2-2 | TRBV7-9 | TRBD2
ASSTPWAGGPNNEQF | TRBJ2-1 | TRBV7-2 | TRBD2
ASSWSGGNTEAF | TRBJ1-1 | TRBV5-4 | .
ASSNSERGWGNTEAF | TRBJ1-1 | TRBV7-2 | .
ASSPSSYEQY | TRBJ2-7 | TRBV18 | .